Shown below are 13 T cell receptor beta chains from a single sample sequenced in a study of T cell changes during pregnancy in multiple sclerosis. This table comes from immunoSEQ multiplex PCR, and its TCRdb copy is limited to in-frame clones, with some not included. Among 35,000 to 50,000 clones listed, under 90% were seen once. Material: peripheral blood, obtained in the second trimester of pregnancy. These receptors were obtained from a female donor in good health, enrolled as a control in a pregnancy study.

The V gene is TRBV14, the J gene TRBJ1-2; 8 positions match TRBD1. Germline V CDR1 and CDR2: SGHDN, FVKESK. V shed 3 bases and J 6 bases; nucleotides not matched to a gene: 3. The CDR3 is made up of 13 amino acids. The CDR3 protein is CASSHDRGDGYTF. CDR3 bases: TGTGCCAGCAGCCACGACAGGGGAGATGGCTACACCTTC.

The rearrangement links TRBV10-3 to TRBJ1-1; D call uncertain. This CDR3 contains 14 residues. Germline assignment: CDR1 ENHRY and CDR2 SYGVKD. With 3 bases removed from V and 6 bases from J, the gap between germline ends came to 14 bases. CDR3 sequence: CAISDSSGIAEAFF. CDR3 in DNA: TGTGCCATCAGTGATTCTAGTGGCATCGCTGAAGCTTTCTTT.

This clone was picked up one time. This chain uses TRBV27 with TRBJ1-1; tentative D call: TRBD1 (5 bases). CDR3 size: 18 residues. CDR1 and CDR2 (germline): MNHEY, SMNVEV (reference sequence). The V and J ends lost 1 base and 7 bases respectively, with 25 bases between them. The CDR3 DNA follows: TGTGCCAGCAGTTTATGGGGCTCGGGTACGGATCTACTACTTGAAGCTTTCTTT. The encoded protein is CASSLWGSGTDLLLEAFF.

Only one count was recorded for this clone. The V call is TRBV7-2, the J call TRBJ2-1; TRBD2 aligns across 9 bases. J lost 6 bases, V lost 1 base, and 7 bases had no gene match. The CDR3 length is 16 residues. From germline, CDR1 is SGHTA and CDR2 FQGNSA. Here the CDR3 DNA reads TGTGCCAGCAGCTTAGTCGGCGGGGGGGCCATCAATGAGCAGTTCTTC. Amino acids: CASSLVGGGAINEQFF.

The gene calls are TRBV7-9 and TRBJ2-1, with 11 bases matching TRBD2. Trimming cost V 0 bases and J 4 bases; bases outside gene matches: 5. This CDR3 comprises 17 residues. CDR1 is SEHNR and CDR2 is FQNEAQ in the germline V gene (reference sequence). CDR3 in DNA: TGTGCCAGCAGCTTAGCGGTTAGCGGGGGGGGGTACAATGAGCAGTTCTTC. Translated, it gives CASSLAVSGGGYNEQFF. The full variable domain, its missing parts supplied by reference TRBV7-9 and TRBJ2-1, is DTGVSQNPRHKITKRGQNVTFRCDPISEHNRLYWYRQTLGQGPEFLTYFQNEAQLEKSRLLSDRFSAERPKGSFSTLEIQRTEQGDSAMYLCASSLAVSGGGYNEQFFGPGTRLTVL.

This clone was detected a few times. The CDR3 DNA follows: TGTGCCAGCACCTCCGGGACTCTTGGGGCCAACGTCCTGACTTTC. This sequence encodes CASTSGTLGANVLTF. The genes are TRBV9 and TRBJ2-6; perhaps TRBD2 as D (6 bases). The V end was cut by 6 bases, the J end by 3 bases, with 13 bases between. Germline V CDR1 and CDR2: SGDLS, YYNGEE. The CDR3 contains 15 residues.

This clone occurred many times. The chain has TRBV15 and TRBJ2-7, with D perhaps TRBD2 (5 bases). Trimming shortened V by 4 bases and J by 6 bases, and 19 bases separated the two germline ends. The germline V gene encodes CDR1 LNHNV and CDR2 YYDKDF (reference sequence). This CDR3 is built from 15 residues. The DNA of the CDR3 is TGTGCCACCAGCACTGCGGAACAGAGCGAGGGCGAGCAGTACTTC. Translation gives CATSTAEQSEGEQYF.

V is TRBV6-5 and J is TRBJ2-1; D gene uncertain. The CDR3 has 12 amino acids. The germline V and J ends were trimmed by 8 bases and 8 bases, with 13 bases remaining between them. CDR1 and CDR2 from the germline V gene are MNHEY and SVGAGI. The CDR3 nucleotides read TGTGCCAGCGTTGGTAATCCGGATGAGCAGTTCTTC. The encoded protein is CASVGNPDEQFF.

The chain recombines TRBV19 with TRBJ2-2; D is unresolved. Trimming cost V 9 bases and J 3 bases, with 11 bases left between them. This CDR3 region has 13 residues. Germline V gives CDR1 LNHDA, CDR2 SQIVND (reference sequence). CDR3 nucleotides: TGTGCCAGCAAAGTACTTGACACCGGGGAGCTGTTTTTT. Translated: CASKVLDTGELFF.

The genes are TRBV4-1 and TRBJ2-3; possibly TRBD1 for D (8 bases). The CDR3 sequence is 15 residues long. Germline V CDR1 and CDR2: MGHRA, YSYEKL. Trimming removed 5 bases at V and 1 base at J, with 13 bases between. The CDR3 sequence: CASSYTGGGTDTQYF. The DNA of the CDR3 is TGCGCCAGCAGCTACACAGGGGGGGGCACAGATACGCAGTATTTT.

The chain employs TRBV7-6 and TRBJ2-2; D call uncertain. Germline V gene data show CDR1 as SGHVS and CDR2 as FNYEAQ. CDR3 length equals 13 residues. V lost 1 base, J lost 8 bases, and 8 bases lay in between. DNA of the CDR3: TGTGCCAGCAGCTTAGATGATACAGGGGAGCTGTTTTTT. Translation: CASSLDDTGELFF.

DNA for the CDR3: TGCAGCGCCACAGGGCTCGACACCGGGGAGCTGTTTTTT. Translation: CSATGLDTGELFF. The rearrangement links TRBV29-1 to TRBJ2-2; D perhaps matches TRBD1 (6 bases). V dropped 7 bases and J dropped 3 bases, with 12 bases sitting between them. Looked up from germline, CDR1 is SQVTM and CDR2 is ANQGSEA. This CDR3 region has 13 residues.

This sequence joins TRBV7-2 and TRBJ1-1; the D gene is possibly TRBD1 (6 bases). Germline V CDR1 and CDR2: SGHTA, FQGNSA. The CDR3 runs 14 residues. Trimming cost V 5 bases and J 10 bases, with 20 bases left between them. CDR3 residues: CASSPSMTGMGAFF. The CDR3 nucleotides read TGTGCCAGCAGCCCTAGTATGACAGGCATGGGAGCTTTCTTT.